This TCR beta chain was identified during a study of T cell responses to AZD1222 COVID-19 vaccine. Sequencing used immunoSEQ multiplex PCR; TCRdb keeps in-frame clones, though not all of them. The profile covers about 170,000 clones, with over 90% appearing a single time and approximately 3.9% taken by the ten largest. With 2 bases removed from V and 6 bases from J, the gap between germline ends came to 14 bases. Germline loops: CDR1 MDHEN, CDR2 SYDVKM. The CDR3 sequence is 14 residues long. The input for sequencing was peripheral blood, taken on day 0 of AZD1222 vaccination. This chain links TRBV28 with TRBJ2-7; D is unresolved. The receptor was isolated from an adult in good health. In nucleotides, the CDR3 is TGTGCCAGCAGTTTACTGGCCCCGAGTGTCGAGCAGTACTTC. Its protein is CASSLLAPSVEQYF.